This entry lists 9 T cell receptor beta chains sequenced from one sample in a study of response to subunit inactivated influenza vaccine. TCRdb re-derived calls from the RT-PCR reads in MiXCR, one entry per CDR3 protein. The sample holds about 310,000 distinct CDR3 sequences, roughly a fifth seen once. Here the sequenced sample was PBMCs from blood, taken about 20 months after vaccination. The receptors were gathered from a man between 50 and 69 years old who received an inactivated influenza vaccine.

About this clonotype: The junction does not match germline at one end; this may be a read error. The gene calls are TRBV7-2 and TRBJ1-5, with unresolved D. Germline assignment: CDR1 SGHTA and CDR2 FQGNSA. The CDR3 has 13 amino acids. The CDR3: CASSSDSNQLQHF. In DNA, the CDR3 is TGTGCCAGCAGCTCCGATAGCAATCAGCTCCAGCATTTT.

V and J are TRBV4-3 and TRBJ2-7, with D unclear. V gave up 0 bases and J gave up 6 bases, with 9 bases separating them. CDR3 length equals 13 residues. From germline, CDR1 is LGHNA and CDR2 YSLEER. The CDR3: CASSQDRLGEQYF. The CDR3 DNA sequence: TGCGCCAGCAGCCAAGATCGTTTGGGCGAGCAGTACTTC.

V and J are TRBV13 and TRBJ2-7; TRBD2 is a possible D gene (5 bases). Germline V gives CDR1 PRHDT, CDR2 FYEKMQ (reference sequence). V was cut by 5 bases and J by 7 bases, with 12 bases left in between. The CDR3 has 12 amino acids. CDR3 loop: CASSTGWGEQYF. In DNA form, the CDR3 reads TGTGCCAGCAGCACGGGGTGGGGAGAGCAGTACTTC. Full variable domain (missing parts from reference TRBV13 and TRBJ2-7): AAGVIQSPRHLIKEKRETATLKCYPIPRHDTVYWYQQGPGQDPQFLISFYEKMQSDKGSIPDRFSAQQFSDYHSELNMSSLELGDSALYFCASSTGWGEQYFGPGTRLTVT.

The J gene is TRBJ1-1, the V gene TRBV12-3 or TRBV12-4; 8 bases fit TRBD1. The CDR3 extends over 15 amino acids. The V gene end was trimmed by 4 bases and the J gene end by 5 bases; junction bases not matched to a gene: 9. CDR3 DNA sequence: TGTGCCAGCAGTTCAGAACAGGGGGTGATTACTGAAGCTTTCTTT. It encodes CASSSEQGVITEAFF.

This clonotype was seen a few times. CDR3 bases: TGTGCCAGCAGTTTATTCTGGGGTACCAATCAGCCCCAGCATTTT. This encodes CASSLFWGTNQPQHF. The chain is built from TRBV28 and TRBJ1-5; no reliable D call. The V gene's germline CDR1 is MDHEN and CDR2 SYDVKM. The CDR3 sequence is 15 residues long. Trimming cost V 1 base and J 3 bases, with 10 bases left between them.

The V gene is TRBV20-1, the J gene TRBJ1-2; 7 bases agree with TRBD1. V trimming: 5 bases; J trimming: 6 bases; junction bases outside the gene matches: 12. Per the germline V gene, CDR1 is DFQATT and CDR2 is SNEGSKA (reference sequence). The CDR3 has 14 amino acids. The CDR3 region is CSASIPGQAHGYTF. The CDR3 DNA reads as TGCAGTGCTTCAATCCCTGGACAGGCGCATGGCTACACCTTC.

This clonotype was observed a handful of times. This chain uses TRBV7-9 with TRBJ1-2; no definite D call. The CDR3 sequence is 17 residues long. The germline V gene has CDR1 SEHNR and CDR2 FQNEAQ (reference sequence). The germline V and J ends were trimmed by 7 bases and 6 bases, with 27 bases remaining between them. Here the CDR3 DNA reads TGTGCCAGCATAAAAGGCAGGATACCGGTGCGGGTGGATGGCTACACCTTC. This codes for CASIKGRIPVRVDGYTF.

The chain has TRBV5-5 and TRBJ2-7; 7 bases fit TRBD2. V shed 1 base, J shed 4 bases, and the junction held 5 bases outside the gene matches. CDR3 length: 14 amino acids. Germline CDR1 is SGHKS and CDR2 is YYEKEE (reference sequence). The CDR3 DNA reads TGTGCCAGCAGCTTGTATGCGGGAGAATACGAGCAGTACTTC. This gives the protein CASSLYAGEYEQYF.

This clonotype was found a few times. V is TRBV4-2 and J is TRBJ2-2, with D perhaps assigned TRBD1 or TRBD2 (5 bases each). The CDR3 runs 13 residues. V lost 0 bases, J lost 7 bases, and 6 bases lay in between. From germline, CDR1 is LGHNA and CDR2 YNFKEQ. DNA of the CDR3: TGTGCCAGCAGCCAAGAGGGGGACGGGGAGCTGTTTTTT. Translation gives CASSQEGDGELFF.